The T cell receptor beta chain described here comes from a study of blood T cell repertoires in COVID-19. For the study at large: COVID-19 samples, acute and convalescent, were from the United States, Italy and Spain.

There are 15 residues in the CDR3. Germline V gives CDR1 SEHNR, CDR2 FQNEAQ (reference sequence). V lost 6 bases, J lost 0 bases, and 4 bases stayed unmatched. It was during active infection that Seattle patients were enrolled and then longitudinally followed. Original data processing: Reference gene primer amplification yielded estimated nucleated cell counts. Using immunoSEQ multiplex PCR, the repertoire was profiled, and TCRdb retains in-frame clones only, with some absent. The DNA was the basis for D and trimming; V, J and clone size are from that table. The data contain roughly 200,000 clones, around four fifths of them singletons.

This chain joins TRBV7-9 and TRBJ2-1, with 8 nucleotides matching TRBD1. Sequenced: peripheral blood. The receptor comes from a woman older than 75 with COVID-19, enrolled during active disease. CDR3 bases: TGTGCCAGCAGGCCGGGACAGGCCTCCTACAATGAGCAGTTCTTC. It translates to CASRPGQASYNEQFF.